The clone carrying this TCR beta chain was found many times. The antigen remains undetermined. The data are from a study of breast tumors, draining lymph nodes, adjacent tissues. General observations from the study: Tumor repertoires ranked between lymph nodes and nontumor tissue in diversity, with V and J gene preferences. That most tumor T cells come from lymph nodes remained unproven. Findings are consistent with lymph node origin and intratumoral expansion of most tumor T cells. Tumor and nontumor repertoires were significantly more similar in luminal-like than in basal-like breast cancer.

Germline CDR1 is DFQATT and CDR2 is SNEGSKA (reference sequence). The CDR3 extends over 14 amino acids. J was trimmed by 1 base and V by 6 bases; bases with no gene match: 5. Breast cancer patients provided tissue from their axillary draining lymph nodes. TCRdb analysed the multiplex PCR reads with MiXCR anew, one entry per CDR3 protein. The sample has approximately 250,000 distinct CDR3 sequences, less than 40% seen once. The sequenced sample was axillary lymph node tissue. The rearrangement links TRBV20-1 to TRBJ2-3; 9 bases match TRBD1. The receptor was isolated from a female donor with breast cancer. Some clones in this sample may be carry-over from other donors' samples. The CDR3 coding sequence is TGCAGTGCCCCCAGGACAGGGGGCACAGATACGCAGTATTTT. Protein: CSAPRTGGTDTQYF.